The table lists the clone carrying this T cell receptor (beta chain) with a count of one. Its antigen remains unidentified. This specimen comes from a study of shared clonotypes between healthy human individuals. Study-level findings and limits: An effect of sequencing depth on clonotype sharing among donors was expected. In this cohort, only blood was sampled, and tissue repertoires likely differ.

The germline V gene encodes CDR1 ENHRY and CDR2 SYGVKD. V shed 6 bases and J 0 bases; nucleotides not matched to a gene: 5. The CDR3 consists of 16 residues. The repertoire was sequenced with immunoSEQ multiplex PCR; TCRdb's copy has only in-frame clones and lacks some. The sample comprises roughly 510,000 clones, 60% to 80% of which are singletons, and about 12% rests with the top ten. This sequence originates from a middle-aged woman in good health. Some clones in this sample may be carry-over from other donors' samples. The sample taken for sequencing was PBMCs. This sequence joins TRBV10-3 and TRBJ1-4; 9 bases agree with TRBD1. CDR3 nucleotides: TGTGCCATCAGCTCTACAGGGGGCGCAACTAATGAAAAACTGTTTTTT. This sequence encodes CAISSTGGATNEKLFF.